This T cell receptor (beta chain) was found in a study of shared T cell receptors in the human thymus. Using immunoSEQ multiplex PCR, the repertoire was profiled, and TCRdb retains in-frame clones only, with some absent. The table shows 700,000 or so clones, with approximately 83% occurring only once. These data also formed part of another study, on human thymus T cells. This second study says: Related studies found that unrelated individuals share highly overlapping thymic repertoires.

Sequenced material: thymocytes. The TCR comes from a girl under three years old with a congenital heart defect.

For the CDR3, the DNA is TGCGCCAGCAGCCAAAATGGGGGCGGAGGGCGGGGGGACTCCTACGAGCAGTACTTC. This encodes CASSQNGGGGRGDSYEQYF. The chain recombines TRBV4-1 with TRBJ2-7, with 8 bases identical to TRBD2. The germline V gene encodes CDR1 MGHRA and CDR2 YSYEKL. J was trimmed by 0 bases and V by 2 bases; bases with no gene match: 15. The CDR3 consists of 19 residues.